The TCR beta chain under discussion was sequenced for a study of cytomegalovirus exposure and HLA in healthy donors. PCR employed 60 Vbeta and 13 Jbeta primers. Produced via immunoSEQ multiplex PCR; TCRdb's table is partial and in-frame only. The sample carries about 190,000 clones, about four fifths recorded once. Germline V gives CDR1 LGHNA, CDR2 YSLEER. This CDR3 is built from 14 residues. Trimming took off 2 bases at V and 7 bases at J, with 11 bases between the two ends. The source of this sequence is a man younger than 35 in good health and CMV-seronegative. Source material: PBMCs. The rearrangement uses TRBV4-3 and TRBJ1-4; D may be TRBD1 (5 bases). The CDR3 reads CASSQQGRGEKLFF. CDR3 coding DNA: TGCGCCAGCAGCCAACAGGGAAGGGGTGAAAAACTGTTTTTT.